This T cell receptor beta chain derives from a study of cytomegalovirus exposure and HLA in healthy donors. In the PCR, 60 Vbeta and 13 Jbeta primers were used. Measured with immunoSEQ multiplex PCR; TCRdb has only the in-frame clones, and not every one. This table has 100,000 to 150,000 clones, about 82% appearing once. Study-wide findings and caveats: Later analysis demonstrated an association between a missense DCLRE1C variant and TCR beta V- and J-gene trimming. An assumption of roughly uniform sequencing depth across donors underlay the presence/absence analyses. Testing in vitro showed a few CMV-associated chains specific for CMV antigens.

With regard to this clone: The antigen is unknown.

Specimen: PBMCs. The TCR comes from a boy aged 10-17 years in good health and CMV-seronegative.

The CDR3 sequence: CAISDALRVAGMGNEQFF. CDR3 nucleotide sequence: TGTGCCATCAGTGACGCCCTGCGGGTCGCGGGGATGGGGAATGAGCAGTTCTTC. The chain recombines TRBV10-3 with TRBJ2-1; weak D call: TRBD2 (6 bases). V lost 3 bases to trimming and J lost 7 bases, with 25 bases between them. This CDR3 has 18 amino acids. Germline V gives CDR1 ENHRY, CDR2 SYGVKD.